Listed here are 23 T cell receptor beta chains from one sample, sequenced in a study of early T cells in non-severe SARS-CoV-2 infection. TCRdb redid the calling of the 5' RACE reads with MiXCR, one entry per CDR3 protein. The table has tens of thousands of distinct CDR3 sequences, less than 6% seen once; the top ten hold less than 6%. Sequenced here: whole blood, sampled at baseline. The receptor set was obtained from an adult who was a healthcare worker with PCR-confirmed SARS-CoV-2 infection or an uninfected control (not recorded which).

As to this clonotype: A much more abundant neighbour one base away suggests this may be a read error. This chain links TRBV6-5 with TRBJ2-1; unclear D gene. This CDR3 spans 14 amino acids. CDR1 and CDR2 (germline): MNHEY, SVGAGI. The CDR3 reads CVSSPVRPRDEQFF. The CDR3 coding sequence is TGTGTCAGCAGCCCCGTGCGCCCCAGAGATGAGCAGTTCTTC.

The DNA for the CDR3 is TGCAGCGTTGAACCGGGCGAGAACACCGGGGAGCTGTTTTTT. This sequence encodes CSVEPGENTGELFF. The rearrangement joins TRBV29-1 to TRBJ2-2; D unclear. The CDR3 is 14 amino acids. CDR1 and CDR2 (germline): SQVTM, ANQGSEA. Trimming took off 2 bases at V and 1 base at J, with 8 bases between the two ends.

This clonotype was recorded many times. The chain carries TRBV3-1 and TRBJ2-1; TRBD2 matches at 12 bases. The ends lost 1 base at V and 9 bases at J; junction bases unmatched: 4. CDR3 length equals 15 residues. Germline-derived CDR1 and CDR2 are LGHDT and YNNKEL (reference sequence). The CDR3 here is CASSQVLLAGGEQFF. Here the CDR3 DNA reads TGTGCCAGCAGCCAAGTTTTACTAGCGGGAGGTGAGCAGTTCTTC.

This clonotype was observed many times. The rearrangement joins TRBV7-2 to TRBJ2-3; 10 nucleotides agree with TRBD2. In germline, CDR1 is SGHTA, CDR2 FQGNSA. V trimming: 1 base; J trimming: 1 base; junction bases outside the gene matches: 5. The CDR3 is 17 amino acids. The CDR3 is CASSLVASGSGTDTQYF. CDR3 sequence (DNA): TGTGCCAGCAGCTTAGTGGCTAGCGGGAGCGGCACAGATACGCAGTATTTT.

This clonotype has ten or more counts. The chain is built from TRBV12-3 or TRBV12-4 and TRBJ2-1; 10 bases fit TRBD2. The ends lost 5 bases at V and 2 bases at J; junction bases unmatched: 3. This CDR3 region has 15 residues. CDR3: CASSPSGGTYNEQFF. CDR3 DNA: TGTGCCAGCAGTCCTAGCGGGGGAACCTACAATGAGCAGTTCTTC.

This clonotype was recorded many times. The chain combines TRBV20-1 with TRBJ2-1; no reliable D call. With 6 bases removed from V and 4 bases from J, the gap between germline ends came to 10 bases. The CDR3 consists of 12 residues. Looked up from germline, CDR1 is DFQATT and CDR2 is SNEGSKA (reference sequence). This CDR3 is CSAWGGYNEQFF. The CDR3 DNA reads as TGCAGTGCCTGGGGTGGTTACAATGAGCAGTTCTTC.

This clonotype occurred many times. The chain uses TRBV7-3 and TRBJ2-2; perhaps D is TRBD1 or TRBD2 (6 bases each). V was shortened by 2 bases and J by 2 bases, with 12 bases between the two germline ends. Germline CDR1 SGHTA, CDR2 FQGTGA. This CDR3 has 16 amino acids. The CDR3 nucleotides are TGTGCCAGCAGCTTACATGGAGGGGGAAACACCGGGGAGCTGTTTTTT. It yields the protein CASSLHGGGNTGELFF.

Only a few counts were recorded for this clonotype. A read error may account for a junction end that differs from germline. CDR3 bases: TGTGCCAGCAGTCTAGGACTAGCACACCACTTC. This codes for CASSLGLAHHF. This chain joins TRBV12-3 or TRBV12-4 and TRBJ2-5, with 8 bases matching TRBD2. This CDR3 has 11 residues.

V is TRBV9 and J is TRBJ2-5; TRBD1 matches 10 bases. V lost 3 bases to trimming and J lost 4 bases; unmatched junction nucleotides: 3. CDR3 length: 14 residues. Germline V CDR1 and CDR2: SGDLS, YYNGEE. CDR3 loop: CASSAGQGIETQYF. The DNA for the CDR3 is TGTGCCAGCAGCGCGGGACAGGGGATAGAGACCCAGTACTTC.

This clonotype was found many times. The chain recombines TRBV28 with TRBJ2-7; 8 nucleotides agree with TRBD2. The V gene's germline CDR1 is MDHEN and CDR2 SYDVKM. The CDR3 has 14 residues. V lost 6 bases to trimming and J lost 10 bases; unmatched junction nucleotides: 14. CDR3 DNA: TGTGCCAGCAGCCTTCCGGGGGGGGCGCCCCCCCAGTACTTC. Its protein product is CASSLPGGAPPQYF.

Many counts were recorded for this clonotype. The chain has TRBV29-1 and TRBJ1-1, with D uncertain. Deletions cut 6 bases from V and 2 bases from J, with 13 bases between. Per the germline V gene, CDR1 is SQVTM and CDR2 is ANQGSEA. The CDR3 runs 13 residues. In DNA, the CDR3 is TGCAGCGTCGAACGTCCCTCAAACACTGAAGCTTTCTTT. It is translated as CSVERPSNTEAFF. The complete variable domain, with remaining parts taken from reference TRBV29-1 and TRBJ1-1, reads SAVISQKPSRDICQRGTSLTIQCQVDSQVTMMFWYRQQPGQSLTLIATANQGSEATYESGFVIDKFPISRPNLTFSTLTVSNMSPEDSSIYLCSVERPSNTEAFFGQGTRLTVV.

This clonotype was seen ten or more times. This chain links TRBV19 with TRBJ1-2, with D uncertain. This CDR3 region has 14 residues. The ends were cut back, 5 bases at V and 5 bases at J, with 15 bases in the middle. Germline CDR1 LNHDA, CDR2 SQIVND (reference sequence). CDR3 sequence reads: CASSLTGLSYGYTF. CDR3 in DNA: TGTGCCAGTAGTCTGACTGGGCTCTCTTATGGCTACACCTTC.

This clonotype was detected many times. The V and J genes are TRBV7-9 and TRBJ2-7, with 8 nucleotides matching TRBD2. V was clipped by 5 bases and J by 3 bases; unmatched bases: 6. CDR3 length equals 14 residues. CDR1 is SEHNR and CDR2 is FQNEAQ in the germline V gene (reference sequence). The CDR3 DNA reads as TGTGCCAGCAGCCATCGGACTAGCAGCTACGAGCAGTACTTC. It specifies CASSHRTSSYEQYF.

This clonotype was seen at least ten times. The chain recombines TRBV5-1 with TRBJ1-1, with 7 bases fitting TRBD1. CDR1 is SGHRS and CDR2 is YFSETQ in the germline V gene. This CDR3 has 16 residues. V was pared by 1 base and J by 0 bases, with 6 bases of the junction left unmatched. The CDR3 coding sequence is TGCGCCAGCAGCTTGTTTACAGGGGCGTTGAACACTGAAGCTTTCTTT. It yields the protein CASSLFTGALNTEAFF.

The sample holds many counts of this clonotype. This chain links TRBV29-1 with TRBJ2-5; no clear D. CDR3 length equals 15 residues. Per the germline V gene, CDR1 is SQVTM and CDR2 is ANQGSEA. Trimming cost V 6 bases and J 5 bases, with 22 bases left between them. CDR3 in DNA: TGCAGCGTCAGGCGAGACCCCGATTATGTGGAGACCCAGTACTTC. Its translation is CSVRRDPDYVETQYF.

This clonotype was observed at least ten times. The chain employs TRBV12-3 or TRBV12-4 and TRBJ2-3, with TRBD2 matching 14 bases. The CDR3 is 19 residues long. Losses at the gene ends were 0 bases for V and 6 bases for J; bases not matched to a gene: 11. This chain's CDR3 is CASSLALRTGLAGVDTQYF. DNA of the CDR3: TGTGCCAGCAGTTTAGCGCTCAGGACGGGACTAGCGGGGGTTGATACGCAGTATTTT.

This clonotype was seen at least ten times. V and J are TRBV18 and TRBJ2-5; D not resolved. Germline values: CDR1 KGHSH, CDR2 LQKENI. The CDR3 contains 14 residues. Trimming took off 0 bases at V and 4 bases at J, with 9 bases between the two ends. The CDR3 nucleotides read TGTGCCAGCTCACCACCCGGCCGCCGAGAGACCCAGTACTTC. It encodes CASSPPGRRETQYF.

The gene calls are TRBV5-6 and TRBJ2-7; a possible D gene is TRBD2 (5 bases). The V gene's germline CDR1 is SGHDT and CDR2 YYEEEE. This CDR3 has 13 amino acids. V shed 2 bases and J shed 0 bases, with 6 bases lying between them. The CDR3: CASSLEGSYEQYF. The CDR3 nucleotides are TGTGCCAGCAGCTTAGAGGGCTCCTACGAGCAGTACTTC. The variable domain in full, completed from reference TRBV5-6 and TRBJ2-7, reads DAGVTQSPTHLIKTRGQQVTLRCSPKSGHDTVSWYQQALGQGPQFIFQYYEEEERQRGNFPDRFSGHQFPNYSSELNVNALLLGDSALYLCASSLEGSYEQYFGPGTRLTVT.

This clonotype was counted ten times or more. The rearrangement uses TRBV9 and TRBJ2-5, with D unresolved. V lost 4 bases, J lost 4 bases, and 14 bases lay in between. CDR3 length equals 14 residues. The germline V gene has CDR1 SGDLS and CDR2 YYNGEE. CDR3 protein: CASSPMGLSETQYF. DNA for the CDR3: TGTGCCAGCAGCCCGATGGGGTTATCAGAGACCCAGTACTTC.

This clonotype came up many times. This chain joins TRBV7-6 and TRBJ2-1; D uncertain. CDR3 length equals 12 residues. With 4 bases removed from V and 11 bases from J, the gap between germline ends came to 12 bases. Per the germline V gene, CDR1 is SGHVS and CDR2 is FNYEAQ. The CDR3 sequence: CASSSNVGKQFF. The CDR3 nucleotides are TGTGCCAGCAGCTCCAACGTGGGGAAGCAGTTCTTC.

The rearrangement links TRBV19 to TRBJ1-1, with D unresolved. V shed 4 bases and J shed 11 bases, with 17 bases lying between them. This CDR3 is 13 amino acids long. Germline V gene sequence: CDR1 LNHDA, CDR2 SQIVND (reference sequence). The CDR3 protein is CASSKASPPGAFF. As DNA, the CDR3 is TGTGCCAGTAGTAAAGCCTCGCCGCCGGGCGCTTTCTTT.

There are many counts of this clonotype. The chain employs TRBV19 and TRBJ2-2; the D call may be TRBD1 or TRBD2 (5 bases each). The CDR3 consists of 14 residues. Deletions cut 9 bases from V and 6 bases from J, with 17 bases between. In germline, CDR1 is LNHDA, CDR2 SQIVND (reference sequence). CDR3 sequence reads: CARDPGRLPGELFF. The CDR3 region has the DNA TGTGCCAGGGATCCGGGACGGCTCCCCGGGGAGCTGTTTTTT.

In this sample, this clonotype turned up many times. Written as DNA, the CDR3 is TGTGCCAGCAGCTTTGACTCGGGAGGCACAGATACGCAGTATTTT. This codes for CASSFDSGGTDTQYF. The J gene is TRBJ2-3, the V gene TRBV7-2, with D perhaps TRBD2 (6 bases). The ends were cut back, 3 bases at V and 1 base at J, with 11 bases in the middle. Germline V gene sequence: CDR1 SGHTA, CDR2 FQGNSA. The CDR3 has 15 amino acids.